Below are 25 T cell receptor beta chains sequenced from a single sample in a study of blood T cell repertoires in COVID-19. This table comes from immunoSEQ multiplex PCR, and its TCRdb copy is limited to in-frame clones, with some not included. The sample has around 170,000 clones; 85% to 90% are singletons. The source material was peripheral blood. These receptors came from a young woman with active or convalescent COVID-19.

The V gene is TRBV2, the J gene TRBJ2-3, with 9 bases fitting TRBD2. The germline V gene has CDR1 SNHLY and CDR2 FYNNEI. After removal of 8 bases from V and 6 bases from J, the junction contained 12 bases not matched to a gene. CDR3 length: 15 residues. The CDR3 nucleotides are TGTGCCAGCGCTTCTGGGCGGGAGGGATTGGATACGCAGTATTTT. As protein: CASASGREGLDTQYF.

The J gene is TRBJ2-5, the V gene TRBV5-1; D perhaps matches TRBD2 (6 bases). Looked up from germline, CDR1 is SGHRS and CDR2 is YFSETQ. This CDR3 is 16 amino acids long. Trimming stripped 3 bases from V and 0 bases from J, with 15 bases between. CDR3 in DNA: TGCGCCAGCAGCTATGCGGGACTCTTGTACCAAGAGACCCAGTACTTC. Amino acid sequence: CASSYAGLLYQETQYF.

The CDR3 DNA reads TGTGCCAGTAGTCTTTACCAGGGGGAATACGAGCAGTACTTC. Translation gives CASSLYQGEYEQYF. V usage is TRBV19 and J usage is TRBJ2-7; 7 bases agree with TRBD1. Germline trimming cut 5 bases from V and 4 bases from J; bases unmatched to any gene: 8. Germline values: CDR1 LNHDA, CDR2 SQIVND (reference sequence). This CDR3 contains 14 residues.

This chain uses TRBV4-2 with TRBJ2-5, with 9 bases fitting TRBD1. Trimming cost V 3 bases and J 5 bases; bases outside gene matches: 4. Germline CDR1 is LGHNA and CDR2 is YNFKEQ. This CDR3 region has 14 residues. CDR3 region: CASSQDRGRETQYF. The CDR3 DNA sequence: TGTGCCAGCAGCCAGGACAGGGGTCGGGAGACCCAGTACTTC.

J is TRBJ1-6 and V is TRBV10-2, with 7 bases matching TRBD1. CDR1 WSHSY and CDR2 SAAADI come from the germline V gene. CDR3 length equals 13 residues. V was pared by 7 bases and J by 9 bases, with 6 bases of the junction left unmatched. The CDR3 DNA is TGCGCCAGCACCGGGACAGTCGCTTCACCCCTCCACTTT. As protein: CASTGTVASPLHF.

The V gene is TRBV2, the J gene TRBJ1-3, with D possibly matching TRBD1 (6 bases). Germline V gene sequence: CDR1 SNHLY, CDR2 FYNNEI. Trimming left V 6 bases short and J 0 bases short, with 6 bases between. The length of the CDR3 is 13 residues. DNA of the CDR3: TGTGCCAGCAGCAGGGGCTCTGGAAACACCATATATTTT. Translating gives CASSRGSGNTIYF.

The V call is TRBV7-9, the J call TRBJ1-2, with D unresolved. The ends were cut back, 5 bases at V and 3 bases at J, with 16 bases in the middle. Per germline, CDR1 SEHNR and CDR2 FQNEAQ (reference sequence). The CDR3 has 15 amino acids. The CDR3 DNA follows: TGTGCCAGCAGCCCAGAACAGACGCCCTACTATGGCTACACCTTC. Translated, it gives CASSPEQTPYYGYTF.

This sequence joins TRBV4-2 and TRBJ2-7; 8 bases are a match to TRBD1. Germline V gene data show CDR1 as LGHNA and CDR2 as YNFKEQ. With 1 base clipped from V and 3 bases from J, the junction kept 5 bases outside the gene matches. CDR3 length: 15 residues. CDR3 loop: CASSQARQGYYEQYF. The CDR3 nucleotides read TGTGCCAGCAGCCAAGCCCGACAGGGGTACTACGAGCAGTACTTC.

The chain has TRBV6-2 or TRBV6-3 and TRBJ1-5; D not certain. Per germline, CDR1 MNHEY and CDR2 SVGEGT. The ends were cut back, 0 bases at V and 6 bases at J, with 18 bases in the middle. This CDR3 contains 17 residues. The CDR3 protein is CASSYSDGVAGSQPQHF. CDR3 DNA: TGTGCCAGCAGTTACTCCGACGGCGTTGCGGGTTCTCAGCCCCAGCATTTT.

DNA of the CDR3: TGTGCCAGCAATCGACAGGGGTCCTACGAGCAGTACTTC. This translates into CASNRQGSYEQYF. The rearrangement joins TRBV13 to TRBJ2-7, with TRBD1 matching 8 bases. J gave up 1 base and V 7 bases, and 3 bases lay outside the gene matches. The germline V gene encodes CDR1 PRHDT and CDR2 FYEKMQ (reference sequence). CDR3 size: 13 residues.

The J gene is TRBJ1-5, the V gene TRBV10-3; no clear D gene. The CDR3 is 18 residues long. CDR1 ENHRY and CDR2 SYGVKD come from the germline V gene. V lost 6 bases and J 1 base, leaving 22 bases between the germline ends. CDR3 bases: TGTGCCATCAGCCCCTTCTCGATTCGACAAACGAGCAATCAGCCCCAGCATTTT. Protein sequence: CAISPFSIRQTSNQPQHF.

The V and J genes are TRBV11-3 and TRBJ2-7; maybe TRBD2 (5 bases). From germline, CDR1 is SGHNT and CDR2 YENEEA. CDR3 size: 14 residues. Trimming removed 5 bases at V and 6 bases at J, with 17 bases between. As DNA, the CDR3 is TGTGCCAGCAGCCCGGAGACGCGGGCCTCCGAGCAGTACTTC. Amino acids: CASSPETRASEQYF.

Note on this clone: The sample holds other DNA sequences that translate to the same CDR3. The V gene is TRBV19, the J gene TRBJ2-7; D gene unclear. Per the germline V gene, CDR1 is LNHDA and CDR2 is SQIVND (reference sequence). The CDR3 length is 12 residues. With 7 bases removed from V and 0 bases from J, the gap between germline ends came to 7 bases. In DNA, the CDR3 is TGTGCCAGTACCTCCGGCTCCTACGAGCAGTACTTC. It yields the protein CASTSGSYEQYF.

The rearrangement links TRBV7-2 to TRBJ2-2; 10 bases align to TRBD2. Germline assignment: CDR1 SGHTA and CDR2 FQGNSA. The trim removed 10 bases at V and 5 bases at J, leaving 10 bases unmatched. The CDR3 has 15 residues. The CDR3: CATLDSGGDTGELFF. CDR3 DNA sequence: TGTGCCACCCTTGACAGCGGGGGGGATACCGGGGAGCTGTTTTTT.

The chain links TRBV15 to TRBJ2-5; D remains unclear. Trimming removed 6 bases at V and 1 base at J, with 12 bases between. CDR1 is LNHNV and CDR2 is YYDKDF in the germline V gene (reference sequence). The CDR3 totals 14 residues. This CDR3 is CATRPSNLQETQYF. For the CDR3, the DNA is TGTGCCACCAGGCCTAGTAACCTCCAAGAGACCCAGTACTTC.

This clone was seen only a few times. The rearrangement joins TRBV11-2 to TRBJ1-1; D remains unclear. This CDR3 contains 13 residues. Between the trimmed V and J ends, which lost 3 bases and 3 bases, there was a span of 8 bases. Germline CDR1 reads SGHAT; CDR2 reads FQNNGV. CDR3 nucleotide sequence: TGTGCCAGCAGCTTTCGGTCTTACACTGAAGCTTTCTTT. Protein sequence: CASSFRSYTEAFF.

V and J are TRBV6-5 and TRBJ2-1; 9 bases map to TRBD2. V gave up 8 bases and J gave up 8 bases; unmatched junction bases: 13. Germline values: CDR1 MNHEY, CDR2 SVGAGI. The CDR3 has 15 residues. CDR3 loop: CASGAPAGGLYEQFF. In DNA form, the CDR3 reads TGTGCCAGCGGGGCTCCGGCGGGGGGGCTTTATGAGCAGTTCTTC.

This clone showed up just a few times. J is TRBJ1-3 and V is TRBV11-2; no clear D. The CDR3 has 13 residues. V dropped 3 bases and J dropped 4 bases, with 7 bases sitting between them. Germline lookup yields CDR1 SGHAT and CDR2 FQNNGV. CDR3 nucleotide sequence: TGTGCCAGCAGCTTTCCTTCGGGAAACACCATATATTTT. Protein product: CASSFPSGNTIYF.

This clone was seen just once. In DNA, the CDR3 is TGTGCCAGCAGCCCGTGGGGGACACCCTACGAGCAGTACTTC. This codes for CASSPWGTPYEQYF. The chain couples TRBV5-4 to TRBJ2-7, with D possibly matching TRBD1 (6 bases). Trimming took 4 bases from V and 2 from J, leaving 13 bases between them. The CDR3 contains 14 residues. CDR1 and CDR2 (germline): SGHNT, YYREEE (reference sequence).

The chain has TRBV12-3 or TRBV12-4 and TRBJ2-1; a weak D match, TRBD2 (5 bases). The CDR3 covers 13 residues. The V and J ends lost 0 bases and 10 bases respectively, with 10 bases between them. The CDR3 DNA reads TGTGCCAGCAGTTTAGCGATAGGGAGCGAGCAGTTCTTC. Translated: CASSLAIGSEQFF.

J is TRBJ1-2 and V is TRBV6-5; tentatively, D is TRBD1 (6 bases). V lost 10 bases to trimming and J lost 8 bases, with 14 bases between them. The CDR3 runs 11 residues. Germline V gives CDR1 MNHEY, CDR2 SVGAGI. The CDR3 protein is CATARGRGYTF. CDR3 DNA: TGTGCCACCGCCAGGGGTCGCGGCTACACCTTC.

The chain combines TRBV5-6 with TRBJ2-3; a possible D gene is TRBD1 (5 bases). Per germline, CDR1 SGHDT and CDR2 YYEEEE. Trimming pared 2 bases from V and 1 base from J, leaving 8 bases between. This CDR3 comprises 14 residues. In DNA, the CDR3 is TGTGCCAGCAGCTTCTGGACACGCACAGATACGCAGTATTTT. This sequence encodes CASSFWTRTDTQYF.

The chain employs TRBV11-2 and TRBJ2-3; 7 bases map to TRBD2. This CDR3 has 17 residues. Germline CDR1 reads SGHAT; CDR2 reads FQNNGV. V lost 7 bases to trimming and J lost 1 base; unmatched junction nucleotides: 14. The CDR3 protein is CASTSFYGGLGTDTQYF. CDR3 in DNA: TGTGCCAGCACCTCTTTTTACGGGGGGTTAGGCACAGATACGCAGTATTTT.

This rearrangement joins TRBV15 to TRBJ1-1; 7 bases agree with TRBD1. CDR3 length: 16 amino acids. The V segment lost 0 bases and the J segment 5 bases; nucleotides outside the gene matches: 9. Germline assignment: CDR1 LNHNV and CDR2 YYDKDF (reference sequence). CDR3 protein: CATSRDLVQGRTEAFF. For the CDR3, the DNA is TGTGCCACCAGCAGAGATCTGGTACAGGGGCGAACTGAAGCTTTCTTT. The full variable domain, with the rest looked up from reference TRBV15 and TRBJ1-1, is DAMVIQNPRYQVTQFGKPVTLSCSQTLNHNVMYWYQQKSSQAPKLLFHYYDKDFNNEADTPDNFQSRRPNTSFCFLDIRSPGLGDTAMYLCATSRDLVQGRTEAFFGQGTRLTVV.

This clone was found once. The chain uses TRBV5-6 and TRBJ1-1; D is unclear. The germline V and J ends were trimmed by 2 bases and 4 bases, with 9 bases remaining between them. The CDR3 has 13 amino acids. From germline, CDR1 is SGHDT and CDR2 YYEEEE. CDR3 DNA sequence: TGTGCCAGCAGCTTTGGGCGAACCACTGAAGCTTTCTTT. It specifies CASSFGRTTEAFF.